This TCR beta chain was retrieved from a study of blood T cell repertoires in COVID-19. In the study overall: Acute and convalescent COVID-19 samples came from the United States, Italy and Spain. Nucleic acid was either cDNA or gDNA, and it came from T cells, B-cell-depleted T cells, or PBMCs.

Germline trimming cut 2 bases from V and 0 bases from J; bases unmatched to any gene: 2. The germline V gene encodes CDR1 GTSNPN and CDR2 SVGIG (reference sequence). This CDR3 spans 15 amino acids. Produced via immunoSEQ multiplex PCR; TCRdb's table is partial and in-frame only. The sample includes 350,000 to 450,000 clones, roughly 85% of them seen just once. Material for sequencing was peripheral blood. The chain couples TRBV30 to TRBJ2-2, with 8 bases identical to TRBD2. This sequence was found in a woman aged 18-29 years with acute or convalescent COVID-19. The DNA for the CDR3 is TGTGCCTGGAGTAGCGGGGGCACGAACACCGGGGAGCTGTTTTTT. Translating gives CAWSSGGTNTGELFF.